This T cell receptor (beta chain) was documented in a study of siplizumab effects on memory and regulatory T cells. Study results and limitations: Naive T cells apparently outstripped memory cells in diversity and seemed major alloresponse contributors. Siplizumab led to significantly less abundant alloreactive sequences that could be traced back to unstimulated CD4+ memory cells. No assignable naive or memory phenotype existed for roughly 75-95% of proliferating CD4+ or CD8+ clones. There were only a minor fraction of alloreactive clones that mapped to unstimulated subsets.

In regard to this clone: Its target is not known.

Libraries were prepared by immunoSEQ multiplex PCR; TCRdb keeps only in-frame clonotypes and omits some of them. The table lists around 86,000 clones, nearly 95% of them singletons. The CDR3 has 14 residues. CDR1 is SGDLS and CDR2 is YYNGEE in the germline V gene. After removal of 1 base from V and 4 bases from J, the junction contained 2 bases not matched to a gene. The TCR was taken from a human donor in good health. This chain joins TRBV9 and TRBJ1-3, with 7 nucleotides matching TRBD1. Sequencing used non-Treg CD4+ T cells sorted from blood. CDR3 DNA sequence: TGTGCCAGCAGCGTAACACAGGGGGGAAACACCATATATTTT. It yields the protein CASSVTQGGNTIYF.